These 16 T cell receptor beta chains originate from one sample sequenced in a study of T cell responses to AZD1222 COVID-19 vaccine. The table came from immunoSEQ multiplex PCR; TCRdb's copy has only in-frame clones and leaves some out. The sample lists approximately 92,000 clones; around 90% were seen once. The source material was peripheral blood, sampled on day 0 of AZD1222 vaccination. These TCRs come from an adult in good health.

This chain connects TRBV12-5 to TRBJ2-1; perhaps TRBD2 as D (6 bases). CDR3 length equals 13 residues. Germline loops: CDR1 LGHNT, CDR2 FRNRAP. Trimming took 6 bases from V and 8 from J, leaving 14 bases between them. The CDR3 bases are TGTGCTAGTGGGAAATCGCCGGGGGATGAGCAGTTCTTC. Its translation is CASGKSPGDEQFF.

The chain recombines TRBV2 with TRBJ1-2; D gene ambiguous. The ends were cut back, 5 bases at V and 1 base at J, with 14 bases in the middle. The germline gives CDR1 SNHLY, CDR2 FYNNEI. This CDR3 is built from 15 residues. The CDR3 coding sequence is TGTGCCAGCAGTCCTCGGGGTGGGGATAACTATGGCTACACCTTC. Residues: CASSPRGGDNYGYTF.

This clone has only one observation. The chain employs TRBV7-2 and TRBJ1-5, with D perhaps matching TRBD1 (5 bases). V dropped 5 bases and J dropped 2 bases, with 13 bases sitting between them. The CDR3 is made up of 15 amino acids. CDR1 and CDR2 (germline): SGHTA, FQGNSA. CDR3 DNA: TGTGCCAGCAGCCTTACTAGGGGTGGCAATCAGCCCCAGCATTTT. It yields the protein CASSLTRGGNQPQHF.

This rearrangement joins TRBV19 to TRBJ1-5; D is unclear. Germline V gives CDR1 LNHDA, CDR2 SQIVND (reference sequence). V gave up 3 bases and J gave up 0 bases, with 6 bases separating them. The CDR3 sequence is 14 residues long. CDR3 residues: CASSISYSNQPQHF. The DNA for the CDR3 is TGTGCCAGTAGTATTTCATATAGCAATCAGCCCCAGCATTTT.

The gene calls are TRBV6-4 and TRBJ2-3; 9 nucleotides line up with TRBD2. CDR1 MRHNA and CDR2 SNTAGT come from the germline V gene. The CDR3 loop spans 16 amino acids. The ends lost 2 bases at V and 3 bases at J; junction bases unmatched: 6. Here the CDR3 DNA reads TGTGCCAGCAGTGACAAAGCGGGGGGTGCAACAGATACGCAGTATTTT. It specifies CASSDKAGGATDTQYF.

The V and J genes are TRBV6-5 and TRBJ1-3; perhaps TRBD1 as D (5 bases). The CDR3 length is 14 residues. Trimming left V 6 bases short and J 3 bases short, with 12 bases between. Germline values: CDR1 MNHEY, CDR2 SVGAGI. The CDR3 bases are TGTGCCAGCAGACCCCCGGGGGTTGGAAACACCATATATTTT. This sequence encodes CASRPPGVGNTIYF.

The V and J genes are TRBV27 and TRBJ2-5; D remains unclear. The CDR3 has 14 amino acids. The germline gives CDR1 MNHEY, CDR2 SMNVEV (reference sequence). The V end was cut by 5 bases, the J end by 2 bases, with 12 bases between. The CDR3 DNA reads TGTGCCAGCAGTCTGAGACGAACACAAGAGACCCAGTACTTC. It is translated as CASSLRRTQETQYF.

A few counts support this clone. The V gene is TRBV27, the J gene TRBJ1-1; D is unresolved. The CDR3 has 16 amino acids. Trimming took 6 bases from V and 0 from J, leaving 17 bases between them. Germline V gene sequence: CDR1 MNHEY, CDR2 SMNVEV (reference sequence). The DNA of the CDR3 is TGTGCCAGCAGCCCCCAACAATTCTTTATGAACACTGAAGCTTTCTTT. Translated, it gives CASSPQQFFMNTEAFF.

J is TRBJ1-6 and V is TRBV6-5; 7 bases are a match to TRBD1. V lost 0 bases, J lost 7 bases, and 6 bases stayed unmatched. The CDR3 runs to 16 residues. CDR1 and CDR2 from the germline V gene are MNHEY and SVGAGI. The CDR3 region is CASSYSQGLNNSPLHF. The DNA for the CDR3 is TGTGCCAGCAGTTACTCACAGGGGCTAAACAATTCACCCCTCCACTTT.

V is TRBV19 and J is TRBJ1-5; D is undetermined. Germline CDR1 LNHDA, CDR2 SQIVND (reference sequence). V was clipped by 2 bases and J by 4 bases, with 6 bases between them. There are 13 residues in the CDR3. DNA for the CDR3: TGTGCCAGTAGTATACAGAATAATCAGCCCCAGCATTTT. It codes for CASSIQNNQPQHF.

Remarks on this clone: A read error may account for a junction end that differs from germline. This rearrangement joins TRBV5-1 to TRBJ1-4, with D perhaps matching TRBD1 (6 bases). The germline CDR1 and CDR2 sequences are SGHRS and YFSETQ. This CDR3 spans 15 amino acids. The CDR3 loop is CASSLQGWGNEKLFF. For the CDR3, the DNA is TGTGCCAGCAGCCTACAGGGTTGGGGTAATGAAAAACTGTTTTTT.

The V and J genes are TRBV10-3 and TRBJ1-1, with D possibly TRBD1 on 6 matching bases. V lost 4 bases to trimming and J lost 1 base, with 10 bases between them. The CDR3 is 14 residues long. Germline loops: CDR1 ENHRY, CDR2 SYGVKD. CDR3 DNA: TGTGCCATCAGTGTTCAGGGGTCGAACACTGAAGCTTTCTTT. Translated, it gives CAISVQGSNTEAFF.

V is TRBV19 and J is TRBJ2-1, with 7 positions matching TRBD1. This CDR3 is built from 15 residues. The trim removed 4 bases at V and 2 bases at J, leaving 5 bases unmatched. Germline V CDR1 and CDR2: LNHDA, SQIVND (reference sequence). The CDR3, as DNA: TGTGCCAGTAGTAAATACAGGGGAACCTACAATGAGCAGTTCTTC. It is translated as CASSKYRGTYNEQFF.

This clone appeared a few times. The chain couples TRBV6-2 or TRBV6-3 to TRBJ2-5; TRBD1 matches 9 bases. Unmatched junction bases numbered 10, after V lost 6 bases and J lost 5 bases. Per germline, CDR1 MNHEY and CDR2 SVGEGT. The CDR3 is 15 residues long. For the CDR3, the DNA is TGTGCCAGCAGCGTAGGGACAGGGCGGCGGGAGACCCAGTACTTC. Its translation is CASSVGTGRRETQYF.

The V call is TRBV6-1, the J call TRBJ2-2; a weak D match, TRBD1 (5 bases). Germline V CDR1 and CDR2: MNHNS, SASEGT. V was shortened by 3 bases and J by 4 bases, with 9 bases between the two germline ends. The CDR3 extends over 14 amino acids. DNA of the CDR3: TGTGCCAGCAGTGACAGGGTGGCCACCGGGGAGCTGTTTTTT. The encoded protein is CASSDRVATGELFF.

The gene calls are TRBV19 and TRBJ1-1; D remains unclear. CDR3 length: 13 residues. Trimming took 2 bases from V and 3 from J, leaving 7 bases between them. The V gene's germline CDR1 is LNHDA and CDR2 SQIVND (reference sequence). The CDR3 sequence is CASSIMRDTEAFF. As DNA, the CDR3 is TGTGCCAGTAGTATAATGAGGGACACTGAAGCTTTCTTT. The variable domain in full, completed from reference TRBV19 and TRBJ1-1, reads DGGITQSPKYLFRKEGQNVTLSCEQNLNHDAMYWYRQDPGQGLRLIYYSQIVNDFQKGDIAEGYSVSREKKESFPLTVTSAQKNPTAFYLCASSIMRDTEAFFGQGTRLTVV.